This T cell receptor (beta chain) was recorded in a study of cytomegalovirus exposure and HLA in healthy donors. Findings and limits, study-wide: Within the 130 or so validation repertoires, first-cohort TCR clusters tended to co-occur, according to a later analysis.

A note on this clone: The antigen remains undetermined.

Sequenced by immunoSEQ multiplex PCR; TCRdb stores in-frame clones only, minus some. The sample holds 110,000 or so clones, approximately 86% seen once. The sequence came from a man younger than 30 in good health and CMV-seropositive. The sample consisted of PBMCs.

CDR3 amino acids: CASSGDRNSGANVLTF. The CDR3 bases are TGTGCCAGCAGTGGTGACAGGAACTCTGGGGCCAACGTCCTGACTTTC. This chain joins TRBV2 and TRBJ2-6; tentative D call: TRBD1 (6 bases). With 4 bases removed from V and 0 bases from J, the gap between germline ends came to 10 bases. The CDR3 runs to 16 residues. The germline CDR1 and CDR2 sequences are SNHLY and FYNNEI.